The next 7 T cell receptor beta chains were all read from a single sample in a study of T-cell reconstitution after alpha-beta-depleted transplantation in children. The library targeted TCRbeta and was prepared with unique molecular identifiers. TCRdb reanalysed the PCR reads using MiXCR and keeps one entry per CDR3 protein. In the table there are hundreds of thousands of distinct CDR3 sequences, around 12% of which are singletons. The source material was PBMCs from the stem cell graft donor, sampled from the stem cell graft. All receptors derive from a human donor who donated a stem cell graft to a child with acute lymphoblastic leukemia.

On this clonotype: This clone may be a read error of a much larger clone one base away. CDR3 in amino acids: CASSNYPSGANGLTF. Here the CDR3 DNA reads TGTGCCAGCAGCAACTACCCCTCTGGGGCCAACGGCCTGACTTTC. The chain joins TRBV5-5 to TRBJ2-6, with TRBD1 as a possible D gene (5 bases). Germline CDR1 and CDR2: SGHKS and YYEKEE (reference sequence). The CDR3 loop spans 15 amino acids.

The chain carries TRBV6-2 or TRBV6-3 and TRBJ2-7; D is unclear. V was clipped by 2 bases and J by 1 base, with 9 bases between them. The CDR3 covers 14 residues. From germline, CDR1 is MNHEY and CDR2 SVGEGT. This CDR3 reads CASSYGKVSYEQYF. The CDR3 region has the DNA TGTGCCAGCAGTTACGGGAAGGTTTCCTACGAGCAGTACTTC.

This clonotype has a count of ten or more. This chain uses TRBV5-1 with TRBJ2-3, with 8 nucleotides matching TRBD2. The V segment lost 4 bases and the J segment 6 bases; nucleotides outside the gene matches: 10. CDR1 and CDR2 (germline): SGHRS, YFSETQ. This CDR3 region has 15 residues. The CDR3 DNA sequence: TGCGCCAGCAGCCTAGGACTAGCACAAGGGGATACGCAGTATTTT. It encodes CASSLGLAQGDTQYF.

This clonotype appeared many times. This sequence joins TRBV11-1 and TRBJ2-1; 9 bases line up with TRBD2. The CDR3 consists of 15 residues. The ends lost 5 bases at V and 8 bases at J; junction bases unmatched: 10. CDR1 and CDR2 from the germline V gene are SGHAT and FQDESV (reference sequence). CDR3 DNA: TGTGCCAGCAGCCCACGGGGCGGGAGGGCGGATGAGCAGTTCTTC. Residues: CASSPRGGRADEQFF.

This clonotype appeared many times. The chain employs TRBV20-1 and TRBJ2-1; possible D gene TRBD2, 7 bases. V lost 7 bases to trimming and J lost 6 bases, with 19 bases between them. Germline CDR1 and CDR2: DFQATT and SNEGSKA (reference sequence). The CDR3 is 14 residues long. The CDR3 region is CSGAVGGGGNEQFF. CDR3 DNA sequence: TGCAGTGGGGCGGTAGGGGGGGGAGGCAATGAGCAGTTCTTC.

This clonotype was seen many times. The chain joins TRBV20-1 to TRBJ2-4; possibly TRBD1 for D (5 bases). The CDR3 runs to 13 residues. CDR1 and CDR2 from the germline V gene are DFQATT and SNEGSKA (reference sequence). V gave up 7 bases and J gave up 3 bases, with 13 bases separating them. The CDR3 is CSGPRGNKNIQYF. The CDR3 DNA is TGCAGTGGCCCAAGGGGCAACAAAAACATTCAGTACTTC.

This clonotype has a count of ten or more. The V and J genes are TRBV27 and TRBJ2-5; D remains unclear. Trimming took off 4 bases at V and 0 bases at J, with 6 bases between the two ends. Germline CDR1 MNHEY, CDR2 SMNVEV (reference sequence). CDR3 length equals 13 residues. The CDR3 reads CASSWTYQETQYF. The DNA for the CDR3 is TGTGCCAGCAGTTGGACGTACCAAGAGACCCAGTACTTC.